These 32 T cell receptor beta chains were all obtained from the same sample, sequenced in a study of identical twins. TCRdb redid the calling of the 5' RACE reads with MiXCR, one entry per CDR3 protein. The profile covers over 550,000 distinct CDR3 sequences, with around 7.4% appearing a single time and roughly 1.6% taken by the ten largest. These data also formed part of another study, on yellow fever vaccine responses in identical twins.

The sample taken for sequencing was PBMCs. These receptors originate from a woman under 30 in good health.

This clonotype has at least ten counts. The CDR3 sequence: CASSLGSGQLYGYTF. For the CDR3, the DNA is TGCGCCAGCAGCTTGGGCTCAGGACAGCTCTATGGCTACACCTTC. The chain recombines TRBV5-1 with TRBJ1-2; the D gene is possibly TRBD1 (6 bases). The CDR3 loop spans 15 amino acids. CDR1 is SGHRS, CDR2 YFSETQ, per germline. V shed 0 bases and J shed 4 bases, with 13 bases lying between them.

This clonotype was detected ten times or more. This chain connects TRBV12-3 or TRBV12-4 to TRBJ2-1, with D perhaps TRBD2 (6 bases). V was clipped by 6 bases and J by 9 bases, with 21 bases between them. This CDR3 comprises 15 residues. In DNA, the CDR3 is TGTGCCAGCAGCCCCTTAGGGTTAGCCGGGGGTGAGCAGTTCTTC. Translation: CASSPLGLAGGEQFF.

The chain uses TRBV7-8 and TRBJ1-2; D unclear. This CDR3 region has 17 residues. With 0 bases removed from V and 3 bases from J, the gap between germline ends came to 17 bases. CDR1 SGHVS and CDR2 FQNEAQ come from the germline V gene. Written as DNA, the CDR3 is TGTGCCAGCAGCTTAGCTTTAGGAGCTCGCGGGGACTATGGCTACACCTTC. Translating gives CASSLALGARGDYGYTF.

This clonotype was found many times. CDR3 region: CASRTSAGELFF. The CDR3 DNA reads TGTGCCAGCAGAACAAGCGCCGGGGAGCTGTTTTTT. The chain is built from TRBV12-3 or TRBV12-4 and TRBJ2-2; no reliable D call. The germline V and J ends were trimmed by 6 bases and 6 bases, with 8 bases remaining between them. The CDR3 is made up of 12 amino acids.

This clonotype was seen ten or more times. This chain links TRBV6-1 with TRBJ2-7; TRBD2 aligns across 10 bases. This CDR3 has 15 residues. Germline CDR1 MNHNS, CDR2 SASEGT. With V trimmed by 6 bases and J by 6 bases, 11 bases remained unmatched. The chain's CDR3 is CASRLRSGRVGEQYF. The CDR3 nucleotides read TGTGCCAGCAGACTACGCAGCGGGAGGGTCGGCGAGCAGTACTTC.

This clonotype was seen a few times. J is TRBJ2-3 and V is TRBV20-1, with TRBD2 identical over 10 bases. Trimming at V came to 5 bases and at J to 0 bases, leaving 17 bases not matched to a gene. The CDR3 totals 19 residues. The germline CDR1 and CDR2 sequences are DFQATT and SNEGSKA (reference sequence). The chain's CDR3 is CSALRPLAGYRQSTDTQYF. DNA of the CDR3: TGCAGTGCTCTGCGTCCACTAGCGGGATATCGTCAAAGCACAGATACGCAGTATTTT.

This clonotype was recorded at least ten times. The chain uses TRBV12-3 or TRBV12-4 and TRBJ1-1; D unresolved. This CDR3 region has 15 residues. With 4 bases removed from V and 0 bases from J, the gap between germline ends came to 12 bases. CDR3: CASSWSGQLNTEAFF. The CDR3 DNA reads TGTGCCAGCAGTTGGTCCGGGCAATTGAACACTGAAGCTTTCTTT.

This clonotype was observed a handful of times. This sequence joins TRBV18 and TRBJ2-1, with 7 bases identical to TRBD1. This CDR3 region has 13 residues. The V gene's germline CDR1 is KGHSH and CDR2 LQKENI. Trimming cost V 4 bases and J 6 bases; bases outside gene matches: 3. Here the CDR3 reads CASSLRQGNEQFF. DNA for the CDR3: TGTGCCAGCTCACTTCGACAGGGCAATGAGCAGTTCTTC.

Ten or more counts support this clonotype. This sequence joins TRBV12-3 or TRBV12-4 and TRBJ1-5; 8 bases map to TRBD1. The CDR3 has 16 residues. The J segment lost 4 bases and the V segment lost 2 bases, leaving 7 bases of the junction unmatched. The CDR3 is CASSLLGTGRNQPQHF. CDR3 nucleotides: TGTGCCAGCAGTTTACTGGGGACAGGCCGAAATCAGCCCCAGCATTTT.

In this sample, this clonotype turned up many times. J is TRBJ2-2 and V is TRBV12-3 or TRBV12-4, with D unclear. V lost 7 bases and J lost 5, with 14 bases in between. CDR3 length equals 14 residues. CDR3 region: CASTLVGRTGELFF. The CDR3 region has the DNA TGTGCCAGCACCCTCGTGGGAAGGACCGGGGAGCTGTTTTTT.

This clonotype was counted ten times or more. The chain is built from TRBV5-6 and TRBJ2-6, with a possible D match to TRBD1 (6 bases). Between the trimmed V and J ends, which lost 6 bases and 3 bases, there was a span of 13 bases. The CDR3 spans 15 residues. Germline CDR1 reads SGHDT; CDR2 reads YYEEEE. The CDR3 loop reads CASTRTGFGANVLTF. The CDR3 DNA follows: TGTGCCAGCACCCGAACAGGGTTTGGGGCCAACGTCCTGACTTTC.

The J gene is TRBJ1-2, the V gene TRBV5-1, with 7 bases identical to TRBD1. The CDR3 runs 13 residues. Germline CDR1 is SGHRS and CDR2 is YFSETQ. J lost 7 bases, V lost 4 bases, and 7 bases had no gene match. This chain's CDR3 is CASSHGQAGGYTF. In DNA form, the CDR3 reads TGCGCCAGCAGCCATGGACAGGCGGGTGGCTACACCTTC.

This sequence joins TRBV5-1 and TRBJ2-5; D may be TRBD2 (6 bases). CDR1 and CDR2 (germline): SGHRS, YFSETQ. V was trimmed by 0 bases and J by 0 bases, leaving 9 bases between them. CDR3 length: 15 residues. The CDR3, as DNA: TGCGCCAGCAGCTTGGGGCCTAGCGACCAAGAGACCCAGTACTTC. This codes for CASSLGPSDQETQYF.

This clonotype was counted only a few times. This rearrangement joins TRBV15 to TRBJ2-7, with 12 bases aligning to TRBD2. The CDR3 contains 21 residues. The trim removed 1 base at V and 2 bases at J, leaving 18 bases unmatched. Germline CDR1 and CDR2: LNHNV and YYDKDF (reference sequence). CDR3 sequence: CATSRVNPTSGSLGRTYEQYF. CDR3 DNA: TGTGCCACCAGCAGAGTTAACCCGACTAGCGGGAGTCTCGGCAGAACCTACGAGCAGTACTTC.

The chain employs TRBV7-9 and TRBJ2-1; possible D gene TRBD2, 5 bases. The CDR3 totals 17 residues. Germline CDR1 reads SEHNR; CDR2 reads FQNEAQ (reference sequence). Deletions cut 5 bases from V and 0 bases from J, with 17 bases between. CDR3 nucleotide sequence: TGTGCCAGCAGCCCGCCCTTCAAGGCGGGCTCCTACAATGAGCAGTTCTTC. Its translation is CASSPPFKAGSYNEQFF.

This clonotype has a handful of counts. The chain couples TRBV3-1 to TRBJ2-1; 8 nucleotides agree with TRBD2. Germline values: CDR1 LGHDT, CDR2 YNNKEL (reference sequence). The CDR3 is 17 residues long. Losses at the gene ends were 7 bases for V and 1 base for J; bases not matched to a gene: 12. CDR3 protein: CASTPGRGGLSYNEQFF. CDR3 nucleotide sequence: TGTGCCAGCACTCCCGGGAGGGGAGGCTTGTCCTACAATGAGCAGTTCTTC.

This clonotype was seen a few times. V and J are TRBV12-3 or TRBV12-4 and TRBJ2-1; tentative D call: TRBD1 (6 bases). V dropped 5 bases and J dropped 10 bases, with 12 bases sitting between them. CDR3 length equals 12 residues. CDR3 in DNA: TGTGCCAGCAGTCAGGGGAAACAAGAGCAGTTCTTC. Its translation: CASSQGKQEQFF.

This clonotype was recorded at least ten times. This CDR3 is CAISESAGGPYNEQFF. The CDR3 DNA reads TGTGCCATCAGTGAGTCTGCAGGGGGTCCCTACAATGAGCAGTTCTTC. V and J are TRBV10-3 and TRBJ2-1; 7 nucleotides align to TRBD1. The V gene end was trimmed by 0 bases and the J gene end by 2 bases; junction bases not matched to a gene: 4. CDR1 is ENHRY and CDR2 is SYGVKD in the germline V gene. This CDR3 is 16 amino acids long.

A few counts support this clonotype. The chain couples TRBV11-3 to TRBJ2-7; 10 bases fit TRBD2. CDR1 and CDR2 from the germline V gene are SGHNT and YENEEA. The V gene end was trimmed by 3 bases and the J gene end by 3 bases; junction bases not matched to a gene: 5. The CDR3 loop spans 15 amino acids. CDR3 residues: CASSFRLAGDYEQYF. The CDR3 region has the DNA TGTGCCAGCAGCTTCCGACTAGCGGGCGACTACGAGCAGTACTTC.

This clonotype has more than one count but fewer than ten. This sequence joins TRBV6-1 and TRBJ2-1; the D gene could be TRBD1 or TRBD2 (6 bases each). Trimming took off 8 bases at V and 7 bases at J, with 27 bases between the two ends. The CDR3 covers 17 residues. Germline CDR1 MNHNS, CDR2 SASEGT. The CDR3 DNA reads TGTGCCAGCGGAAGGAGCTCCGTGGGGGCTGGGAGGAATGAGCAGTTCTTC. Its translation is CASGRSSVGAGRNEQFF.

The J gene is TRBJ2-7, the V gene TRBV21-1; the table's D call, TRBD2, has no DNA check behind it. TRBV21-1 is described as a pseudogene. The CDR3 sequence is 15 residues long. The CDR3 reads CASSKWRRDQYVQYF. The CDR3 DNA sequence: TGTGCCAGCAGCAAATGGCGCAGGGACCAGTACGTGCAGTACTTC.

This clonotype was picked up a small number of times. As DNA, the CDR3 is TGTGCCACTCTTCCGGGCCTTTCCTACAATGAGCAGTTCTTC. Translating it yields CATLPGLSYNEQFF. The chain couples TRBV10-3 to TRBJ2-1; the D is unclear. Germline CDR1 is ENHRY and CDR2 is SYGVKD. The V gene lost 10 bases and the J gene lost 1 base, with 14 bases spanning the gap. CDR3 length equals 14 residues.

This chain uses TRBV20-1 with TRBJ2-7; 8 bases match TRBD2. In germline, CDR1 is DFQATT, CDR2 SNEGSKA (reference sequence). V lost 3 bases, J lost 0 bases, and 7 bases stayed unmatched. The CDR3 is made up of 15 amino acids. The CDR3 region is CSASREGKASYEQYF. The CDR3 coding sequence is TGCAGTGCTAGCCGGGAGGGGAAGGCCTCCTACGAGCAGTACTTC.

This clonotype occurred many times. The V call is TRBV5-1, the J call TRBJ2-2; possible D gene TRBD2, 5 bases. Germline CDR1 is SGHRS and CDR2 is YFSETQ. V lost 4 bases to trimming and J lost 3 bases, with 10 bases between them. This CDR3 is built from 14 residues. The chain's CDR3 is CASSKTADTGELFF. In DNA form, the CDR3 reads TGCGCCAGCAGCAAAACAGCGGACACCGGGGAGCTGTTTTTT.

The chain couples TRBV6-5 to TRBJ2-7, with D unresolved. This CDR3 region has 15 residues. CDR1 is MNHEY and CDR2 is SVGAGI in the germline V gene. The V and J ends lost 5 bases and 0 bases respectively, with 14 bases between them. The CDR3 loop reads CASSNDPLGSYEQYF. In DNA form, the CDR3 reads TGTGCCAGCAGTAACGACCCATTGGGCTCCTACGAGCAGTACTTC.

The sample holds a few counts of this clonotype. The chain carries TRBV20-1 and TRBJ2-5; D remains unclear. Germline V gene lookup returns CDR1 DFQATT and CDR2 SNEGSKA (reference sequence). V was clipped by 4 bases and J by 2 bases, with 11 bases between them. This CDR3 contains 13 residues. CDR3 DNA: TGCAGTGCTATATACACAGCACAAGAGACCCAGTACTTC. As protein: CSAIYTAQETQYF.

This clonotype was observed a handful of times. V is TRBV28 and J is TRBJ1-1; tentative D call: TRBD1 (5 bases). The CDR3 length is 15 residues. V was clipped by 4 bases and J by 1 base, with 13 bases between them. CDR1 and CDR2 (germline): MDHEN, SYDVKM. DNA for the CDR3: TGTGCCAGCAGTTCCTGGGGCCAGCCGAACACTGAAGCTTTCTTT. Translated, it gives CASSSWGQPNTEAFF.

This clonotype was counted between two and nine times. CDR3 protein: CASSLALGWGQETQYF. The CDR3, as DNA: TGTGCCAGCAGTTTGGCTCTGGGGTGGGGTCAAGAGACCCAGTACTTC. The chain recombines TRBV28 with TRBJ2-5; D is ambiguous. The CDR3 totals 16 residues. V shed 3 bases and J shed 2 bases, with 16 bases lying between them. Looked up from germline, CDR1 is MDHEN and CDR2 is SYDVKM.

This clonotype was counted many times. DNA of the CDR3: TGTGCCAGCAGCCAGGGGACAGGGATCGCAGATACGCAGTATTTT. This sequence encodes CASSQGTGIADTQYF. The rearrangement links TRBV3-1 to TRBJ2-3; 9 nucleotides agree with TRBD1. The CDR3 consists of 15 residues. J was trimmed by 4 bases and V by 3 bases; bases with no gene match: 5. Germline-derived CDR1 and CDR2 are LGHDT and YNNKEL (reference sequence).

This clonotype was recorded at least ten times. The chain uses TRBV5-5 and TRBJ2-3; a possible D gene is TRBD1 (6 bases). This CDR3 has 15 residues. V dropped 5 bases and J dropped 0 bases, with 13 bases sitting between them. Germline CDR1 reads SGHKS; CDR2 reads YYEKEE (reference sequence). CDR3 sequence (DNA): TGTGCCAGCAGGTTCCGGGACATGAGCACAGATACGCAGTATTTT. Its translation: CASRFRDMSTDTQYF.

The CDR3 protein is CASSYIVGETQYF. DNA for the CDR3: TGTGCCAGCAGTTACATTGTCGGGGAGACCCAGTACTTC. The rearrangement links TRBV6-6 to TRBJ2-5; D remains ambiguous. Germline CDR1 is MNHNY and CDR2 is SVGAGI (reference sequence). The length of the CDR3 is 13 residues. With 2 bases removed from V and 5 bases from J, the gap between germline ends came to 9 bases.

The table lists this clonotype with many counts. The chain's CDR3 is CASSSGFGSSVDSPLHF. The CDR3 coding sequence is TGCGCCAGCAGCTCCGGATTCGGGTCTTCTGTTGATTCACCCCTCCACTTT. The chain couples TRBV5-1 to TRBJ1-6; D call uncertain. Trimming pared 3 bases from V and 8 bases from J, leaving 21 bases between. Germline V gene sequence: CDR1 SGHRS, CDR2 YFSETQ. The CDR3 contains 17 residues.